The present T cell receptor beta chain was sequenced within a study of cytomegalovirus exposure and HLA in healthy donors. On the study more broadly: A prior analysis found roughly 100 million unique TCR beta sequences from about 179 million T cells. Study-level results: According to the study, some 160 TCR beta chains were cytomegalovirus-associated. Sequencing probably produced one cluster of sequence variants that were highly shared. In vitro data verified a few CMV-associated chains as specific for CMV antigens.

This clone was recorded a few times. Its target is unknown. This CDR3 comprises 15 residues. V was shortened by 4 bases and J by 5 bases, with 18 bases between the two germline ends. Germline CDR1 reads LGHNA; CDR2 reads YNFKEQ. PCR involved 60 Vbeta and 13 Jbeta primers. The data were produced by immunoSEQ multiplex PCR, yet TCRdb's version contains in-frame clones alone and is incomplete. This sample yields over 90,000 clones, of which roughly 83% are seen a single time; approximately 2.4% belongs to the top ten. This TCR was recovered from a man aged 40-49 years in good health and CMV-seronegative. The chain combines TRBV4-2 with TRBJ2-7, with TRBD2 as a possible D gene (6 bases). What was sequenced was PBMCs. The CDR3 nucleotides are TGTGCCAGCAGCCCCCTCCAGGGAGGCGCGGACGAGCAGTACTTC. Protein: CASSPLQGGADEQYF.